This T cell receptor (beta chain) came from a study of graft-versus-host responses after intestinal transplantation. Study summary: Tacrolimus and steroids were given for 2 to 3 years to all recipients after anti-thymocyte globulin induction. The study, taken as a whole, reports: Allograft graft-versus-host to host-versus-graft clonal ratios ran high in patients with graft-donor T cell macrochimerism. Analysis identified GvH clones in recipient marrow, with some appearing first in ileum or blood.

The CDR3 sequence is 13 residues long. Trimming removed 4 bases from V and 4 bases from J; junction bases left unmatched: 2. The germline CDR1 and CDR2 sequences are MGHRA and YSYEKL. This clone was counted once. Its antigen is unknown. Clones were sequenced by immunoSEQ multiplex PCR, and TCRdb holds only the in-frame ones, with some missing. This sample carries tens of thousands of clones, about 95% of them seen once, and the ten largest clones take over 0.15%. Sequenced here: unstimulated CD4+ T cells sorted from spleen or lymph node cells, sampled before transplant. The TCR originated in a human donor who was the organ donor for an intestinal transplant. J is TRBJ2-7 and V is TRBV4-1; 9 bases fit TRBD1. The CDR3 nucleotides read TGCGCCAGCAGCCGGGACAGGGTTTACGAGCAGTACTTC. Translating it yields CASSRDRVYEQYF.